Listed below are T cell receptor beta chains from one sample, sequenced in a study of T cells after yellow fever vaccination. TCRdb itself ran the 5' RACE reads through MiXCR, one entry per CDR3 protein. Of some 220,000 distinct CDR3 sequences listed, under 3.5% are singletons. Here the sequenced sample was CD4+ T cells sorted from PBMCs, taken 10 days after the yellow fever booster vaccination. These TCRs come from a man aged 18 to 29 who received the YFV17D yellow fever vaccine. The CDR3 runs from the conserved cysteine through the conserved F or W. D genes are given only for firm matches. Only some rows state a clone size, as once, few, many or a class for expanded clones.

d_call j_call v_call clone_size cdr3_aa cdr3_nt
. TRBJ1-6 TRBV5-1 many CASSSGQVDSSPLHF TGCGCCAGCAGCTCAGGCCAAGTGGATAGTTCACCCCTCCACTTT
. TRBJ2-5 TRBV29-1 few CSVETGWRQTQYF TGCAGCGTTGAAACAGGGTGGCGCCAGACCCAGTACTTC
TRBD2 TRBJ2-1 TRBV7-2 . CASSRYTLAGGNNEQFF TGTGCCAGCAGCCGGTACACCCTAGCGGGGGGGAACAATGAGCAGTTCTTC
TRBD2 TRBJ2-3 TRBV15 many CATSRERGVSTDTQYF TGTGCCACCAGCAGAGAGCGGGGGGTGAGCACAGATACGCAGTATTTT
. TRBJ2-5 TRBV20-1 many CSARDTGTKETQYF TGCAGTGCTAGAGACACCGGGACCAAAGAGACCCAGTACTTC
TRBD1 TRBJ2-3 TRBV7-6 many CASSRQGRDTQYF TGTGCCAGCAGCAGACAGGGTCGCGATACGCAGTATTTT
TRBD2 TRBJ2-3 TRBV7-3 many CASSPAGGSSTDTQYF TGTGCCAGCAGCCCTGCGGGGGGCTCTAGCACAGATACGCAGTATTTT
. TRBJ2-4 TRBV4-1 many CASSQVYRTKNIQYF TGCGCCAGCAGCCAAGTTTACAGAACCAAAAACATTCAGTACTTC
. TRBJ2-4 TRBV4-1 many CASSQVRLAKNIQYF TGCGCCAGCAGCCAAGTTAGGCTAGCCAAAAACATTCAGTACTTC
. TRBJ1-5 TRBV28 . CASSQGTYRFF TGTGCCAGCAGTCAAGGAACCTACCGATTTTTT
. TRBJ1-6 TRBV4-1 few CASSQEGRGAYNSPLHF TGCGCCAGCAGCCAAGAAGGGAGGGGCGCCTATAATTCACCCCTCCACTTT
. TRBJ1-5 TRBV2 . CASLSSENQPQHF TGTGCCAGCCTAAGCAGCGAGAATCAGCCCCAGCATTTT
. TRBJ1-2 TRBV19 . CASSSSDGTLYGYTF TGTGCCAGTAGTTCGTCCGACGGGACTCTCTATGGCTACACCTTC
. TRBJ2-6 TRBV5-1 few CASSLYRDLAGANVLTF TGCGCCAGCAGCTTGTACAGGGATTTGGCTGGGGCCAACGTCCTGACTTTC
. TRBJ2-5 TRBV6-2/TRBV6-3 many CASRLQLGTYQETQYF TGTGCCAGCAGACTCCAACTAGGGACCTACCAAGAGACCCAGTACTTC
. TRBJ1-3 TRBV10-3 many CAMGGVPHSGNTIYF TGTGCCATGGGGGGGGTCCCCCACTCTGGAAACACCATATATTTT
. TRBJ2-1 TRBV4-3 . CASSQEVDYNEQFF TGCGCCAGCAGCCAAGAGGTGGACTACAATGAGCAGTTCTTC
. TRBJ2-5 TRBV7-2 many CASSSVRETQYF TGTGCCAGCAGCTCCGTTCGGGAGACCCAGTACTTC
. TRBJ2-5 TRBV10-3 many CAIGPGETQYF TGTGCCATTGGACCGGGAGAGACCCAGTACTTC
TRBD2 TRBJ2-7 TRBV7-2 many CASSFLAGYEQYF TGTGCCAGCAGCTTCCTAGCGGGCTACGAGCAGTACTTC
TRBD2 TRBJ2-5 TRBV4-1 many CASSQALARSETQYF TGCGCCAGCAGCCAGGCACTAGCGAGGAGTGAGACCCAGTACTTC
TRBD1 TRBJ2-1 TRBV7-2 many CASSLVGTGRSYNEQFF TGTGCCAGCAGCTTAGTGGGGACAGGTCGATCCTACAATGAGCAGTTCTTC
. TRBJ1-5 TRBV5-1 many CASSLAGFQPQHF TGCGCCAGCAGCTTGGCGGGGTTTCAGCCCCAGCATTTT
. TRBJ2-3 TRBV14 many CASSPPRGRGATDTQYF TGTGCCAGCAGCCCCCCCAGGGGGCGGGGGGCTACAGATACGCAGTATTTT
. TRBJ2-2 TRBV4-1 many CASSQERFANTGELFF TGCGCCAGCAGCCAAGAAAGATTCGCGAACACCGGGGAGCTGTTTTTT
. TRBJ2-5 TRBV19 many CASSIQGLQSQETQYF TGTGCCAGTAGTATACAGGGGCTCCAGTCTCAAGAGACCCAGTACTTC
. TRBJ1-2 TRBV29-1 . CSVKHQNYGYTF TGCAGCGTTAAACACCAGAACTATGGCTACACCTTC
. TRBJ1-2 TRBV18 . CASSPPAVHYGYTF TGTGCCAGCTCACCACCTGCAGTACACTATGGCTACACCTTC
. TRBJ1-4 TRBV5-1 many CASSLGSNEKLFF TGCGCCAGCAGCTTAGGCAGTAATGAAAAACTGTTTTTT
TRBD1 TRBJ2-1 TRBV7-9 many CASSLRDRNYEQFF TGTGCCAGCAGCCTCCGGGACAGAAACTATGAGCAGTTCTTC
. TRBJ2-3 TRBV4-2 many CASSQEWQPTDTQYF TGTGCCAGCAGCCAAGAATGGCAGCCCACAGATACGCAGTATTTT
. TRBJ1-5 TRBV27 few CASKAGASNQPQHF TGTGCCAGCAAGGCAGGGGCGAGCAATCAGCCCCAGCATTTT
. TRBJ1-2 TRBV6-6 few CASSSLTLGYGYTF TGTGCCAGCAGTTCCTTGACGTTAGGCTATGGCTACACCTTC
. TRBJ2-1 TRBV3-1 few CASSQNPGSYNEQFF TGTGCCAGCAGCCAGAACCCCGGCTCCTACAATGAGCAGTTCTTC
. TRBJ1-4 TRBV6-5 few CASRDPNEKLFF TGTGCCAGCAGGGATCCCAATGAAAAACTGTTTTTT
TRBD1 TRBJ1-6 TRBV7-8 few CASRYGQGNSPLHF TGTGCCAGCAGATATGGACAGGGAAATTCACCCCTCCACTTT
TRBD1 TRBJ1-4 TRBV20-1 few CSARGVARDREKLFF TGCAGTGCTAGAGGGGTCGCGCGGGACAGAGAAAAACTGTTTTTT
. TRBJ2-3 TRBV12-3/TRBV12-4 many CASSSRGTDTQYF TGTGCCAGCAGTTCAAGGGGCACAGATACGCAGTATTTT
. TRBJ2-7 TRBV5-1 many CASSLIQGDSYEQYF TGCGCCAGCAGCTTGATCCAGGGCGATTCCTACGAGCAGTACTTC
. TRBJ2-7 TRBV5-1 . CASSLGQPNYEQYF TGCGCCAGCAGCTTGGGACAGCCGAACTACGAGCAGTACTTC
. TRBJ1-3 TRBV15 many CATSRERGSLGNTIYF TGTGCCACCAGCAGAGAAAGAGGATCTCTGGGAAACACCATATATTTT
TRBD1 TRBJ1-2 TRBV27 many CASSPRTGNYGYTF TGTGCCAGCAGTCCCCGGACAGGGAACTATGGCTACACCTTC
. TRBJ1-3 TRBV9 many CASSQQGTGNTIYF TGTGCCAGCAGCCAACAGGGTACTGGAAACACCATATATTTT
TRBD2 TRBJ2-4 TRBV12-3/TRBV12-4 . CASSLAGESKNIQYF TGTGCCAGCAGCCTAGCGGGGGAGTCCAAAAACATTCAGTACTTC
. TRBJ2-6 TRBV6-1 many CASSWGPGANVLTF TGTGCCAGCAGTTGGGGGCCGGGGGCCAACGTCCTGACTTTC
TRBD2 TRBJ2-3 TRBV20-1 many CSAGPGTSKTDTQYF TGCAGTGCTGGCCCCGGGACTAGTAAGACAGATACGCAGTATTTT
. TRBJ1-2 TRBV5-1 many CASSPTGGDGLNYGYTF TGCGCCAGCAGCCCTACCGGAGGAGATGGACTAAACTATGGCTACACCTTC
. TRBJ1-1 TRBV4-3 few CASSQAGGRMNTEAFF TGCGCCAGCAGCCAAGCTGGAGGGAGGATGAACACTGAAGCTTTCTTT
. TRBJ2-3 TRBV15 many CATSRDDLGVYTDTQYF TGTGCCACCAGCAGAGATGATTTAGGGGTTTACACAGATACGCAGTATTTT
TRBD2 TRBJ2-7 TRBV12-3/TRBV12-4 . CASSFRGSGGSYEQYF TGTGCCAGCAGTTTCAGGGGTAGCGGGGGTTCCTACGAGCAGTACTTC
. TRBJ1-5 TRBV12-3/TRBV12-4 few CASRQTGIRSQPQHF TGTGCCAGCAGACAAACCGGGATAAGGTCTCAGCCCCAGCATTTT
. TRBJ2-2 TRBV5-1 few CASSLSRKQTRDTGELFF TGCGCCAGCAGCTTAAGTCGGAAACAGACTCGTGACACCGGGGAGCTGTTTTTT
. TRBJ2-3 TRBV3-1 many CASSQVLAETQYF TGTGCCAGCAGCCAAGTCCTAGCAGAAACGCAGTATTTT
TRBD1 TRBJ2-5 TRBV6-1 many CASKPGQGWETQYF TGTGCCAGCAAACCGGGACAGGGCTGGGAGACCCAGTACTTC
TRBD1 TRBJ2-3 TRBV5-1 few CASSLGRTGGPDTQYF TGCGCCAGCAGCTTGGGGAGGACAGGGGGACCAGATACGCAGTATTTT
TRBD2 TRBJ2-3 TRBV7-2 many CASSLGTSGGNTQYF TGTGCCAGCAGCTTAGGGACTAGCGGGGGGAATACGCAGTATTTT